A selection of T cell receptor beta chains follows, all from one sample in a study of response to subunit inactivated influenza vaccine. TCRdb recomputed calls from the RT-PCR reads with MiXCR, one row per CDR3 protein. The data show approximately 160,000 distinct CDR3 sequences, about 11% seen once. Sequencing used CD8+ T cells sorted from PBMCs, obtained less than 30 months after vaccination. All receptors come from a man between 50 and 69 years old who received an inactivated influenza vaccine. Each CDR3 is given with its conserved first and last residue. Each record gives: V gene, clone size, D gene, J gene, CDR3 protein, CDR3 DNA. The D gene is left open where the match is weak. For some rows the clone size is stated as once, few or many, or as a class when expanded; others skip it.

TRBV2	few	TRBD2	TRBJ2-1	CASSEWGLAVYNEQFF	TGTGCCAGCAGTGAATGGGGTCTAGCGGTCTACAATGAGCAGTTCTTC
TRBV7-9	few	TRBD2	TRBJ2-2	CAPQTSGNTGELFF	TGTGCCCCTCAAACTAGCGGGAACACCGGGGAGCTGTTTTTT
TRBV27	-	-	TRBJ2-3	CASSPLGWERVDTQYF	TGTGCCAGCAGTCCCCTGGGGTGGGAGCGGGTAGATACGCAGTATTTT
TRBV6-5	few	-	TRBJ1-1	CASSYSGGAYTEAFF	TGTGCCAGCAGTTACTCGGGAGGGGCGTACACTGAAGCTTTCTTT
TRBV6-2/TRBV6-3	many	-	TRBJ2-1	CASSYWGLTYNEQFF	TGTGCCAGCAGTTACTGGGGACTTACCTACAATGAGCAGTTCTTC
TRBV7-9	-	TRBD2	TRBJ2-3	CASSAGTSGTLDTQYF	TGTGCCAGCAGCGCCGGGACTAGCGGGACCTTAGATACGCAGTATTTT
TRBV5-5	many	-	TRBJ2-7	CASSLHRGLSYEQYF	TGTGCCAGCAGCTTACATCGAGGCCTCTCCTACGAGCAGTACTTC
TRBV10-3	many	-	TRBJ1-1	CAISEVSGMNTEAFF	TGTGCCATCAGTGAGGTCAGCGGAATGAACACTGAAGCTTTCTTT
TRBV28	few	-	TRBJ2-5	CASSYRGPDTQYF	TGTGCCAGCAGTTATCGCGGGCCAGACACCCAGTACTTC
TRBV7-9	few	TRBD2	TRBJ2-3	CASSFLAGASTDTQYF	TGTGCCAGCAGCTTTCTAGCGGGAGCCAGCACAGATACGCAGTATTTT
TRBV6-5	few	-	TRBJ1-1	CASSYKAMNTEAFF	TGTGCCAGCAGTTACAAGGCTATGAACACTGAAGCTTTCTTT
TRBV5-1	many	-	TRBJ2-1	CASTDGGKVYNEQFF	TGCGCCAGCACGGATGGGGGGAAGGTCTACAATGAGCAGTTCTTC
TRBV20-1	-	-	TRBJ2-1	CSARDPGNPYNEQFF	TGCAGTGCTAGAGACCCGGGGAATCCCTACAATGAGCAGTTCTTC
TRBV5-1	many	-	TRBJ2-7	CASSFTGGASGRLSYEQYF	TGCGCCAGCAGCTTCACAGGGGGCGCAAGCGGGAGGCTATCCTACGAGCAGTACTTC
TRBV12-3/TRBV12-4	-	-	TRBJ1-2	CASSPYISHGGIYGYTF	TGTGCCAGCAGTCCCTATATCTCACATGGGGGGATCTATGGCTACACCTTC
TRBV7-6	many	-	TRBJ1-3	CASSLGQRPLSGNTIYF	TGTGCCAGCAGCTTAGGTCAGAGGCCCCTCTCTGGAAACACCATATATTTT
TRBV20-1	few	TRBD1	TRBJ1-1	CSAAEQGALMNTEAFF	TGCAGTGCCGCGGAACAGGGGGCCCTCATGAACACTGAAGCTTTCTTT
TRBV21-1	-	-	TRBJ2-7	CASKKGGRPEQYF	TGTGCCAGCAAAAAGGGGGGGAGGCCGGAGCAGTACTTC
TRBV12-3/TRBV12-4	-	-	TRBJ2-7	CASSLASLSYEQYF	TGTGCCAGCAGTTTAGCTAGCCTGTCCTACGAGCAGTACTTC
TRBV10-3	-	-	TRBJ2-1	CAISEVGFYNEQFF	TGTGCCATCAGTGAGGTGGGGTTCTACAATGAGCAGTTCTTC
TRBV10-3	few	TRBD2	TRBJ2-3	CAISVRLWREGRADTQYF	TGTGCCATCTCTGTCAGGCTTTGGCGGGAGGGCCGCGCAGATACGCAGTATTTT
TRBV18	-	-	TRBJ2-3	CASSPGTGTVTDTQYF	TGTGCCAGCTCACCCGGAACCGGGACTGTCACAGATACGCAGTATTTT
TRBV27	few	-	TRBJ2-7	CASSLSIPDYEQYF	TGTGCCAGCAGTTTATCGATCCCAGACTACGAGCAGTACTTC
TRBV28	few	-	TRBJ2-7	CASARTPSSYEQYF	TGTGCCAGCGCCCGGACACCTAGCTCCTACGAGCAGTACTTC
TRBV3-1	many	-	TRBJ1-1	CASSQDIGTVEAFF	TGTGCCAGCAGCCAAGATATAGGGACGGTCGAAGCTTTCTTT
TRBV5-1	few	-	TRBJ2-1	CASSLIPSPPDHEQFF	TGCGCCAGCAGCTTGATCCCAAGTCCCCCAGATCATGAGCAGTTCTTC
TRBV4-3	few	-	TRBJ1-4	CASSQSLRGTNEKLFF	TGCGCCAGCAGCCAATCTTTGCGCGGAACTAATGAAAAACTGTTTTTT
TRBV10-2	-	TRBD1	TRBJ1-5	CASSVDRGNNQPQHF	TGCGCCAGCAGTGTGGACAGGGGGAACAATCAGCCCCAGCATTTT
TRBV20-1	-	TRBD2	TRBJ2-1	CSAVLYSGRYYNEQFF	TGCAGTGCTGTTCTCTATAGCGGGAGGTATTACAATGAGCAGTTCTTC
TRBV12-5	-	-	TRBJ2-7	CASGLAGLETYEQYF	TGTGCTAGTGGTTTGGCAGGACTGGAAACCTACGAGCAGTACTTC
TRBV5-6	-	TRBD1	TRBJ2-7	CASSPGTAEQYF	TGTGCCAGCAGTCCCGGGACAGCCGAGCAGTACTTC
TRBV6-1	few	-	TRBJ1-1	CASSEFPGGARDTEAFF	TGTGCCAGCAGTGAGTTTCCGGGGGGCGCGAGGGACACTGAAGCTTTCTTT
TRBV18	few	TRBD1	TRBJ2-1	CASSRTGTYNEQFF	TGTGCCAGCTCGAGGACAGGGACCTACAATGAGCAGTTCTTC
TRBV20-1	few	-	TRBJ2-3	CSAREISTASTDTQYF	TGCAGTGCTAGAGAAATATCCACAGCTAGCACAGATACGCAGTATTTT
TRBV20-1	-	-	TRBJ2-7	CSASRQNRPSYEQYF	TGCAGTGCTAGTCGACAGAACCGCCCCTCCTACGAGCAGTACTTC
TRBV6-6	-	-	TRBJ2-5	CASKGGETQYF	TGTGCCAGCAAAGGGGGGGAGACCCAGTACTTC
TRBV7-2	few	-	TRBJ2-1	CASSLVVGLNNEQFF	TGTGCCAGCAGCTTAGTGGTGGGACTCAACAATGAGCAGTTCTTC
TRBV5-6	few	-	TRBJ2-5	CASSFGDGGRETQYF	TGTGCCAGCAGCTTTGGGGACGGTGGGCGGGAGACCCAGTACTTC
TRBV2	many	TRBD2	TRBJ2-7	CASGGGGSSYEQYF	TGTGCCAGCGGGGGGGGAGGATCATCCTACGAGCAGTACTTC
TRBV6-2/TRBV6-3	many	TRBD1	TRBJ2-1	CASSYRDSSYNEQFF	TGTGCCAGCAGTTACCGGGACAGCTCCTACAATGAGCAGTTCTTC
TRBV6-5	-	-	TRBJ1-1	CASTAKNTEAFF	TGTGCCAGCACCGCGAAGAACACTGAAGCTTTCTTT
TRBV15	-	-	TRBJ1-5	CATSSPWGSSNQPQHF	TGTGCCACCAGCAGTCCATGGGGAAGCAGCAATCAGCCCCAGCATTTT
TRBV29-1	few	-	TRBJ2-7	CSVEVSDSPGYEQYF	TGCAGCGTTGAAGTCTCGGACAGCCCAGGCTACGAGCAGTACTTC
TRBV28	-	-	TRBJ2-3	CASSFRAAPDTQYF	TGTGCCAGCAGTTTTCGGGCAGCCCCAGATACGCAGTATTTT
TRBV3-1	many	-	TRBJ2-1	CASSHTGPGNEQFF	TGTGCCAGCAGCCATACGGGACCAGGAAATGAGCAGTTCTTC
TRBV11-2	-	TRBD2	TRBJ2-2	CASSLEWTSGDTGELFF	TGTGCCAGCAGCTTAGAGTGGACTAGCGGGGACACCGGGGAGCTGTTTTTT
TRBV27	few	-	TRBJ2-1	CASSPTLRLASNEQFF	TGTGCCAGCAGTCCGACGCTTCGGCTAGCGTCCAATGAGCAGTTCTTC
TRBV20-1	few	TRBD2	TRBJ2-5	CSARETGLAGRIQETQYF	TGCAGTGCTAGAGAAACCGGACTAGCGGGACGGATCCAAGAGACCCAGTACTTC
TRBV5-6	few	TRBD2	TRBJ2-1	CASSFLTSGAYNEQFF	TGTGCCAGCAGCTTCCTAACTAGCGGGGCCTACAATGAGCAGTTCTTC
TRBV9	few	-	TRBJ1-2	CASSAQGGADSGYTF	TGTGCCAGCAGCGCCCAAGGGGGAGCGGACTCTGGCTACACCTTC
TRBV10-2	few	TRBD2	TRBJ2-5	CASRKETGGTQYF	TGCGCCAGCAGGAAAGAGACGGGAGGGACCCAGTACTTC